A single sample gave rise to the 21 T cell receptor beta chains below, sequenced in a study of vaccination effects on CD4 cells after COVID-19. The antigens of these receptors remain unknown. Sequencing used immunoSEQ multiplex PCR; TCRdb keeps in-frame clones, though not all of them. The data hold more than 50,000 clones, with around three quarters observed a single time. Having been cultured for roughly 11 days, the cells underwent CD4+ T cell isolation. Sequencing was performed on CD4+ T cells from PBMCs cultured without peptide, taken before COVID-19 vaccination. These receptors came from a human donor who received a COVID-19 vaccine.

The CDR3 is CASSLVVMNTEAFF. CDR3 coding DNA: TGTGCCAGCAGCTTGGTTGTCATGAACACTGAAGCTTTCTTT. The J gene is TRBJ1-1, the V gene TRBV5-5; D ambiguous. CDR1 SGHKS and CDR2 YYEKEE come from the germline V gene (reference sequence). V was shortened by 0 bases and J by 0 bases, with 6 bases between the two germline ends. The CDR3 spans 14 residues.

V and J are TRBV5-1 and TRBJ2-3, with TRBD2 identical over 7 bases. CDR3 length equals 16 residues. V lost 2 bases and J lost 5; bases outside the gene matches: 11. Germline CDR1 SGHRS, CDR2 YFSETQ. CDR3 coding DNA: TGCGCCAGCAGCTTAGGCGGGGGAATGTCAGGAGATACGCAGTATTTT. Its protein is CASSLGGGMSGDTQYF.

The chain recombines TRBV27 with TRBJ1-1, with a possible D match to TRBD1 (6 bases). V lost 6 bases, J lost 4 bases, and 12 bases lay in between. This CDR3 region has 13 residues. CDR1 and CDR2 from the germline V gene are MNHEY and SMNVEV (reference sequence). This CDR3 reads CASSRTGFTEAFF. CDR3 nucleotide sequence: TGTGCCAGCAGCCGAACAGGGTTCACTGAAGCTTTCTTT.

V is TRBV5-1 and J is TRBJ2-1; D is possibly TRBD1 or TRBD2 (5 bases each). This CDR3 has 15 residues. V lost 0 bases to trimming and J lost 6 bases, with 13 bases between them. Germline CDR1 SGHRS, CDR2 YFSETQ. CDR3 in amino acids: CASSLGGTVGNEQFF. The DNA for the CDR3 is TGCGCCAGCAGCTTGGGAGGGACCGTCGGCAATGAGCAGTTCTTC.

The CDR3 reads CASSQGEGGGGNTIYF. The DNA of the CDR3 is TGCGCCAGCAGCCAAGGTGAAGGGGGCGGCGGAAACACCATATATTTT. The V gene is TRBV4-3, the J gene TRBJ1-3; 7 nucleotides line up with TRBD1. Germline lookup yields CDR1 LGHNA and CDR2 YSLEER. This CDR3 contains 16 residues. The J segment lost 4 bases and the V segment lost 1 base, leaving 7 bases of the junction unmatched.

The J gene is TRBJ2-1, the V gene TRBV6-5; D is perhaps TRBD2 (6 bases). This CDR3 has 15 amino acids. Germline CDR1 MNHEY, CDR2 SVGAGI. V gave up 5 bases and J gave up 4 bases, with 15 bases separating them. CDR3 in amino acids: CASSNGGARYNEQFF. In nucleotides, the CDR3 is TGTGCCAGCAGTAACGGCGGGGCGAGATACAATGAGCAGTTCTTC.

The chain couples TRBV5-4 to TRBJ2-4, with no clear D. The V gene lost 1 base and the J gene lost 4 bases, with 9 bases spanning the gap. CDR1 and CDR2 from the germline V gene are SGHNT and YYREEE (reference sequence). The CDR3 contains 14 residues. CDR3 sequence reads: CASSLWQAKNIQYF. The CDR3 region has the DNA TGTGCCAGCAGCTTGTGGCAGGCAAAAAACATTCAGTACTTC.

The chain recombines TRBV19 with TRBJ2-1, with 7 bases identical to TRBD1. Germline values: CDR1 LNHDA, CDR2 SQIVND (reference sequence). This CDR3 spans 14 amino acids. The V segment lost 7 bases and the J segment 6 bases; nucleotides outside the gene matches: 9. DNA of the CDR3: TGTGCCAGTATACAACAGGGGTCCAGCAATGAGCAGTTCTTC. Translating gives CASIQQGSSNEQFF.

The J gene is TRBJ1-4, the V gene TRBV6-6; 7 positions match TRBD1. The CDR3 totals 14 residues. Per germline, CDR1 MNHNY and CDR2 SVGAGI (reference sequence). V shed 6 bases, J shed 4 bases, and the junction held 5 bases outside the gene matches. CDR3 sequence: CASRPTGDNEKLFF. DNA of the CDR3: TGTGCCAGCAGACCTACAGGGGATAATGAAAAACTGTTTTTT.

V and J are TRBV5-1 and TRBJ2-3; no reliable D call. Germline CDR1 and CDR2: SGHRS and YFSETQ. The CDR3 covers 15 residues. V lost 1 base to trimming and J lost 5 bases, with 14 bases between them. CDR3 amino acids: CASSLRTHAQDTQYF. The CDR3, as DNA: TGCGCCAGCAGCTTGAGAACCCACGCACAAGATACGCAGTATTTT.

This clone appeared a single time. The CDR3 DNA follows: TGTGCCAGCTCAACTGGGCAGGGAGATGAAAAACTGTTTTTT. Translated, it gives CASSTGQGDEKLFF. The V gene is TRBV18, the J gene TRBJ1-4, with D possibly matching TRBD1 (5 bases). The CDR3 runs 14 residues. Deletions cut 5 bases from V and 6 bases from J, with 13 bases between. CDR1 is KGHSH and CDR2 is LQKENI in the germline V gene.

This chain joins TRBV19 and TRBJ2-6; tentatively, D is TRBD1 (5 bases). Germline V lookup: CDR1 LNHDA, CDR2 SQIVND (reference sequence). Trimming stripped 5 bases from V and 2 bases from J, with 22 bases between. CDR3 size: 19 residues. This CDR3 is CASSAIDGASWAGANVLTF. In DNA form, the CDR3 reads TGTGCCAGTAGTGCGATTGATGGGGCCTCTTGGGCTGGGGCCAACGTCCTGACTTTC.

This chain uses TRBV5-1 with TRBJ2-3, with unresolved D. The CDR3 length is 17 residues. Germline-derived CDR1 and CDR2 are SGHRS and YFSETQ. V dropped 5 bases and J dropped 0 bases, with 19 bases sitting between them. The CDR3 DNA reads TGCGCCAGCAGTATGTCGTTGGAGAGAACTAGCACAGATACGCAGTATTTT. Its protein is CASSMSLERTSTDTQYF.

This rearrangement joins TRBV2 to TRBJ2-5, with a possible D match to TRBD2 (5 bases). This CDR3 is 14 amino acids long. V lost 6 bases to trimming and J lost 0 bases, with 11 bases between them. The germline V gene encodes CDR1 SNHLY and CDR2 FYNNEI. CDR3 residues: CASRLSGYQETQYF. DNA of the CDR3: TGTGCCAGCAGGCTATCGGGATACCAAGAGACCCAGTACTTC. The full variable domain, in which reference TRBV2 and TRBJ2-5 provide the parts outside the CDR3, is EPEVTQTPSHQVTQMGQEVILRCVPISNHLYFYWYRQILGQKVEFLVSFYNNEISEKSEIFDDQFSVERPDGSNFTLKIRSTKLEDSAMYFCASRLSGYQETQYFGPGTRLLVL.

J is TRBJ1-4 and V is TRBV7-9, with D uncertain. The V gene's germline CDR1 is SEHNR and CDR2 FQNEAQ (reference sequence). The V end was cut by 3 bases, the J end by 0 bases, with 8 bases between. The CDR3 spans 15 residues. This CDR3 is CASSFARATNEKLFF. Here the CDR3 DNA reads TGTGCCAGCAGCTTCGCGAGAGCAACTAATGAAAAACTGTTTTTT.

The V call is TRBV7-2, the J call TRBJ2-1, with 13 bases identical to TRBD2. From germline, CDR1 is SGHTA and CDR2 FQGNSA. V gave up 6 bases and J gave up 8 bases; unmatched junction bases: 4. The length of the CDR3 is 14 residues. The CDR3 sequence is CASRLAGGLDEQFF. CDR3 sequence (DNA): TGTGCCAGCAGACTAGCGGGGGGGCTTGATGAGCAGTTCTTC.

The chain recombines TRBV9 with TRBJ1-1; tentative D call: TRBD1 (5 bases). Germline lookup yields CDR1 SGDLS and CDR2 YYNGEE. CDR3 size: 16 residues. With 0 bases removed from V and 3 bases from J, the gap between germline ends came to 15 bases. This CDR3 reads CASSVGWGVPYTEAFF. CDR3 DNA sequence: TGTGCCAGCAGCGTAGGATGGGGGGTCCCGTACACTGAAGCTTTCTTT.

CDR3 region: CASSQDRVGQPQHF. The CDR3, as DNA: TGTGCCAGCAGCCAAGATAGGGTCGGACAGCCCCAGCATTTT. The V call is TRBV3-1 (or the pseudogene TRBV3-2), the J call TRBJ1-5; unclear D gene. V lost 0 bases and J 7 bases, leaving 10 bases between the germline ends. Germline-derived CDR1 and CDR2 are LGHDT and YNNKEL (reference sequence). The CDR3 sequence is 14 residues long.

This clone was recorded only once. The chain couples TRBV6-2 or TRBV6-3 to TRBJ1-5; D remains ambiguous. The CDR3 has 13 residues. The germline V gene encodes CDR1 MNHEY and CDR2 SVGEGT. V shed 6 bases and J shed 1 base, with 7 bases lying between them. CDR3 DNA sequence: TGTGCCAGCAGCCCGTCGAGCAATCAGCCCCAGCATTTT. Translated: CASSPSSNQPQHF.

The chain recombines TRBV18 with TRBJ2-3; D not resolved. Germline V gives CDR1 KGHSH, CDR2 LQKENI. The V gene lost 2 bases and the J gene lost 2 bases, with 20 bases spanning the gap. The CDR3 is 18 residues long. CDR3 amino acids: CASSPIFSRDTDTDTQYF. In DNA, the CDR3 is TGTGCCAGCTCACCAATTTTCTCACGAGACACCGACACAGATACGCAGTATTTT.

This clone was observed a handful of times. This sequence joins TRBV7-2 and TRBJ1-1; no reliable D call. The CDR3 runs to 13 residues. Trimming cost V 5 bases and J 4 bases, with 11 bases left between them. The V gene's germline CDR1 is SGHTA and CDR2 FQGNSA. CDR3 residues: CASSGSLVTEAFF. CDR3 DNA sequence: TGTGCCAGCAGCGGCTCGCTGGTCACTGAAGCTTTCTTT.